This TCR beta chain was found in a study of blood T cells in healthy people across ages. Together with a sample-barcoded 5' primer, a J-beta primer mix was included in a second PCR lasting roughly 6 to 12 cycles. In TCRdb, the 5' RACE reads were re-called with MiXCR into one record per CDR3 protein. The table has about 650,000 distinct CDR3 sequences, 52% seen once. This clonotype was observed a single time. The material sequenced was blood. The TCR comes from a woman of 80 years or more in good health.

The CDR3 is CSVEKGAQQYF. The CDR3 DNA sequence: TGCAGCGTTGAGAAGGGGGCCCAGCAGTACTTC. This chain links TRBV29-1 with TRBJ2-1, with TRBD1 matching 7 bases. The J call may not be correct, given that the DNA end is closer to TRBJ2-7. This CDR3 comprises 11 residues. Germline CDR1 is SQVTM and CDR2 is ANQGSEA.